A single T cell receptor (beta chain) is shown here with its context. Its specificity is not known. The sample belongs to a study of regulatory T cells in long-lasting Graves disease. Whole-study results and caveats: The persistent group shared around 3,000 public clonotypes, more than the approximately 970 shared by new patients. There were preferences for TRBV28, TRBJ1-2 and TRBJ2-5 in persistent disease.

Germline CDR1 and CDR2: MNHEY and SVGAGI. Trimming removed 4 bases at V and 6 bases at J, with 37 bases between. CDR3 size: 21 residues. Time point here: newly diagnosed GD, antithyroid drugs for less than 3 months. There was RNA extracted from PBMCs, and the TCR library was made from it. It was an endocrinology department in Xi'an, China, that provided the patients. Both iRepertoire HTBI primers and Arm-PCR of CDR3 regions were used to build the TCR beta libraries. TCRdb re-derived calls from the multiplex PCR reads in MiXCR, one entry per CDR3 protein. This table has approximately 400,000 distinct CDR3 sequences, about 15% appearing once. This sample was also put to use in a study of T cells in Graves' hyperthyroidism and ophthalmopathy.

Sequenced material: peripheral blood mononuclear cells (PBMCs), taken at new diagnosis, from a patient treated with antithyroid drugs. This chain links TRBV6-5 with TRBJ2-7; perhaps TRBD2 as D (6 bases). This clonotype originated in a woman in her twenties or thirties with Graves disease. CDR3 region: CASSLLPPGLLAPNESGEQYF. CDR3 in DNA: TGTGCCAGCAGTTTACTACCCCCGGGACTCCTAGCTCCAAATGAGTCGGGCGAGCAGTACTTC.